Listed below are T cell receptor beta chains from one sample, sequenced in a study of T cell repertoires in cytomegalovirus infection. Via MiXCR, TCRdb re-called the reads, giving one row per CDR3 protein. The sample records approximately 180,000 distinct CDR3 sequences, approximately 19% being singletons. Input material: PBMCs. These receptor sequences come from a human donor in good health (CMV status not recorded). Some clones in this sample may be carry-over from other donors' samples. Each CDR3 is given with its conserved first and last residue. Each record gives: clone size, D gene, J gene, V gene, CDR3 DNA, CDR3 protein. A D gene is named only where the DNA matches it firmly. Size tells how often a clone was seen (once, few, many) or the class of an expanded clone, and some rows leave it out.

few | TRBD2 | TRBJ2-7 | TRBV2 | TGTGCCAGCAGTGATCGGGGGGACTACGAGCAGTACTTC | CASSDRGDYEQYF
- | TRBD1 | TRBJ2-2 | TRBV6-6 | TGTGCCAGCAGTCCACCCACCGGGACAGGGGGCCTCAAGAGCACCGGGGAGCTGTTTTTT | CASSPPTGTGGLKSTGELFF
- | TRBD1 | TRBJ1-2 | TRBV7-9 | TGTGCCAGCAGCCGATCCGGGACAGGGGTTGGAGGCTACACCTTC | CASSRSGTGVGGYTF
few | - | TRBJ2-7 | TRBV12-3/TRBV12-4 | TGTGCCAGCAGTTTAACAACGGGCTCCTACGAGCAGTACTTC | CASSLTTGSYEQYF
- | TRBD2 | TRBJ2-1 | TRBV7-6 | TGTGCCAGCAGCTCCCCTTTAGACGGGGGGGCTAATGAGCAGTTCTTC | CASSSPLDGGANEQFF
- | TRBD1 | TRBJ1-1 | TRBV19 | TGTGCCAGTAGTCACCACACACAGGGGATCATGAACACTGAAGCTTTCTTT | CASSHHTQGIMNTEAFF
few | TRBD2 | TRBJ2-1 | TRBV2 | TGTGCCAGCAGTGAACTAGCGGGGGGCTACTACAATGAGCAGTTCTTC | CASSELAGGYYNEQFF
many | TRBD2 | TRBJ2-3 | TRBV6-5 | TGTGCCAGCAGTTACTCGGGACTAGCGGTTTCCACAGATACGCAGTATTTT | CASSYSGLAVSTDTQYF
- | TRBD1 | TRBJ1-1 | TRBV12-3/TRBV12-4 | TGTGCCAGCAGTCTCCGGGACAGAAACACTGAAGCTTTCTTT | CASSLRDRNTEAFF
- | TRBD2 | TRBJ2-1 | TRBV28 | TGTGCCAGCAGGACCCGGGCTAGCGGGAGAAAAGGGAATGAGCAGTTCTTC | CASRTRASGRKGNEQFF
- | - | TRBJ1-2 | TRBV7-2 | TGTGCCAGCAGCTTAGTGGGACAAAGCTACACCTTC | CASSLVGQSYTF
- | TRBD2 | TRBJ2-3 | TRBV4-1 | TGCGCCAGCAGTTTCATCGGGAGGAGGGTAGGAGATACGCAGTATTTT | CASSFIGRRVGDTQYF
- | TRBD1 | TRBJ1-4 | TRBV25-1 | TGTGCCAGCAGTGATCCGCAACAGGGGGCCAGGGAAAAACTGTTTTTT | CASSDPQQGAREKLFF
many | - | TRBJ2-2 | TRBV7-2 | TGTGCCAGCAGCTTAACTAACACCGGGGAGCTGTTTTTT | CASSLTNTGELFF
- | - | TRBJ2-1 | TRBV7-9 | TGTGCCAGCAGCAGATCCGGGCGGGACTCAAATGAGCAGTTCTTC | CASSRSGRDSNEQFF
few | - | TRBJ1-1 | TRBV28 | TGTGCCAGCAGTTTGGGCAGAGACGCTTTCTTT | CASSLGRDAFF
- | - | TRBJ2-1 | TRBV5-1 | TGCGCCAGCAGCCCCGGGGACGTCCGGGTGCATGAGCAGTTCTTC | CASSPGDVRVHEQFF
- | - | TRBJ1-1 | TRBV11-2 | TGTGCCAGCAGCTTAGTTACGAGGCACACTGAAGCTTTCTTT | CASSLVTRHTEAFF
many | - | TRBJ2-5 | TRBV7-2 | TGTGCCAGCAGAGTGTCAAGGGCGAGACAAGAGACCCAGTACTTC | CASRVSRARQETQYF
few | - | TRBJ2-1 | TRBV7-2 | TGTGCCAGCAGCTTTTTCAGAGGAGGGGCCATCTACAATGAGCAGTTCTTC | CASSFFRGGAIYNEQFF
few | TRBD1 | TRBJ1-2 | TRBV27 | TGTGCCAGCAGTCCAGCAGGGGGTTCCGGCTACACCTTC | CASSPAGGSGYTF
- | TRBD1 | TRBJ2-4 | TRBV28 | TGTGCCAGCAGTTTAGGACAGGGGTACGGCATTCAGTACTTC | CASSLGQGYGIQYF
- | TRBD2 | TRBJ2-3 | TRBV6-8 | TGTGCCAGCAGGGGTTATAAGGGACTAACCACAGATACGCAGTATTTT | CASRGYKGLTTDTQYF
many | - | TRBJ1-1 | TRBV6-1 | TGTGCCAGCAGTGCCCTACAGGGCCGGAACACTGAAGCTTTCTTT | CASSALQGRNTEAFF
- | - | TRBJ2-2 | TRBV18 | TGTGCCAGCTCACCACTTCTTTCGTTACGCGTCGGTACGAACACCGGGGAGCTGTTTTTT | CASSPLLSLRVGTNTGELFF
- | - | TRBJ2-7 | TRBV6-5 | TGTGCCAGCAGTAAACAAGGCCGGCAGGGCTCCTACGAGCAGTACTTC | CASSKQGRQGSYEQYF
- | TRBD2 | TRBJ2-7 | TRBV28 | TGTGCCACCGCCCCCTCGGGACTAGCGGGAGGGGGGCAGTACTTC | CATAPSGLAGGGQYF
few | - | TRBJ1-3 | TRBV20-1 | TGCAGTGCTTTTAAGGGGAACTCAGGAAACACCATATATTTT | CSAFKGNSGNTIYF
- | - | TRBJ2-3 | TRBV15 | TGTGCCACCAGCAGAGACCAGGGTGCGGATACGCAGTATTTT | CATSRDQGADTQYF
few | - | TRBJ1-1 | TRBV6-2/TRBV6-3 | TGTGCCAGCACGATTTTTGTAGGAATCTTAGGGGCTAAGACTGAAGCTTTCTTT | CASTIFVGILGAKTEAFF
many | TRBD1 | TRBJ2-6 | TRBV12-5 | TGTGCTAGTGGTTTGCAAACCCCGGGACAGACCATTTCTGGGGCCAACGTCCTGACTTTC | CASGLQTPGQTISGANVLTF
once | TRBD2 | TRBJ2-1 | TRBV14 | TGTGCCAGCAGCCACTTATTAAAGCGGGAGAGGTACAATGCGCAGTTCTTC | CASSHLLKRERYNAQFF
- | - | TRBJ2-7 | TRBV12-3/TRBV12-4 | TGTGCCAGCAGTTTGTCCCAATGGGGGCAGTACTTC | CASSLSQWGQYF
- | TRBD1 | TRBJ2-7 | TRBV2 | TGTGCCAGCAGCTTCCTGGGACAGTCTCCCTACGAGCAGTACTTC | CASSFLGQSPYEQYF
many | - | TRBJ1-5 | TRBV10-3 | TGTGCCATCAGTCCCGGACAAAGCAATCAGCCCCAGCATTTT | CAISPGQSNQPQHF
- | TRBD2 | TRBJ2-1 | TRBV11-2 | TGTGCCAGCAGCTTAGGGCTAGCGGGAGCCTACAATGAGCAGTTCTTC | CASSLGLAGAYNEQFF
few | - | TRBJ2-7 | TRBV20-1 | TGCAGTGCTAGAGATCCAGGGAAACAGACCTACGAGCAGTACTTC | CSARDPGKQTYEQYF
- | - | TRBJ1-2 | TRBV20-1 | TGCAGTGCCCCCCAAGACTGGGCAGGTTCCATGGCTGGCACCTTC | CSAPQDWAGSMAGTF
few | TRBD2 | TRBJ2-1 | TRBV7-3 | TGTGCCAGCAGCTTCCCAAGAATTGGACTAGCTTCGGGTGAGCAGTTCTTC | CASSFPRIGLASGEQFF
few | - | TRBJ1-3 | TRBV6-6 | TGTGCCAGCAGTAGGGGGGCGGAGAGCTCTGGAAACACCATATATTTT | CASSRGAESSGNTIYF
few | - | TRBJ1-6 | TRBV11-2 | TGTGCCAGCAGCGTCTCCTATAATTCACCCCTCCACTTT | CASSVSYNSPLHF
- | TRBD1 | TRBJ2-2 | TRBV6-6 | TGTGCCAGCAGTTACCCGACCGGGACAGGATACACCGGGGAGCTGTTTTTT | CASSYPTGTGYTGELFF
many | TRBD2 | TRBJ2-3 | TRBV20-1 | TGCAGTGCTTACGGACTAGCGGGTAAAGATACGCAGTATTTT | CSAYGLAGKDTQYF
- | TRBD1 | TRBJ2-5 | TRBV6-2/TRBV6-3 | TGTGCCAGCAGTTCCGTGACAGGGCTACAAGAGACCCAGTACTTC | CASSSVTGLQETQYF
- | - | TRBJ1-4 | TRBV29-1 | TGCAGCGTTATGGGTCCCGAACGGATTTTT | CSVMGPERIF
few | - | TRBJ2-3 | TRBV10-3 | TGTGCCATCAGTGGAGGGGGAGGCACAGATACGCAGTATTTT | CAISGGGGTDTQYF
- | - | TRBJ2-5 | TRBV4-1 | TGCGCCAGCAGCCAAGCTGTTGGTCCAGGGGAGACCCAGTACTTC | CASSQAVGPGETQYF
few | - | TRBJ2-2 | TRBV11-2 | TGTGCCAGCAGCTCAAGGGGACACCGGATACTTAACACCGGGGAGCTGTTTTTT | CASSSRGHRILNTGELFF
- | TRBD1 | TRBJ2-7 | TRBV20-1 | TGCAGTGCTAGCGGGACAGCGAGACAAAACGAGCAGTACTTC | CSASGTARQNEQYF
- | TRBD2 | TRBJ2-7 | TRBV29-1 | TGCAGCGTTGAATCGGGACTAGCGGGTGAGCAGTACTTC | CSVESGLAGEQYF
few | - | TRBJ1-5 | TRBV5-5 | TGTGCCAGCAGCTTTAGTACGGATAGCAATCAGCCCCAGCATTTT | CASSFSTDSNQPQHF
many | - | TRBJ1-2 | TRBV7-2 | TGTGCCAGCAGCTCCCCGAATGGGTCAGGAGAGGGCTACACCTTC | CASSSPNGSGEGYTF
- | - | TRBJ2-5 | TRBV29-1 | TGCAGCGTTGAAAGTCCCCGCGCGGAGACCCAGTACTTC | CSVESPRAETQYF
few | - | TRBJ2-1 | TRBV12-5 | TGTGCTAGTGGTCTCGACAGCTCCTACAATGAGCAGTTCTTC | CASGLDSSYNEQFF
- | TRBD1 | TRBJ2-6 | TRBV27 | TGTGCCAGCAGAACCACCCGGACAGGGGTATTCTCTGGGGCCAACGTCCTGACTTTC | CASRTTRTGVFSGANVLTF
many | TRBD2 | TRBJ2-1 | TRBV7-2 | TGTGCCAGCAGCTCAGCGGGAGGGCTGGGAAGGGAGCAGTTCTTC | CASSSAGGLGREQFF
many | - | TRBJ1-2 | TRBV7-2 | TGTGCCGGGAGTTCTAACTATGGCTACACCTTC | CAGSSNYGYTF
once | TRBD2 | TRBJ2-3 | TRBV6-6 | TGTGCCCGCAGTTATGGGGCCGGGGCGGGGGGATCAGATACGCAGTATTTT | CARSYGAGAGGSDTQYF
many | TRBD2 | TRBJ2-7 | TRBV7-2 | TGTGCCAGCAGCTTAGTAGCGGGAGCGGGCGAGCAGTACTTC | CASSLVAGAGEQYF